A single sample is the source of the 12 T cell receptor beta chains below, sequenced in a study of shared clonotypes between healthy human individuals. TCRdb's copy holds only in-frame clones and misses some; the assay was immunoSEQ multiplex PCR. The sample holds 2 million to 2.5 million clones; over 85% are singletons and the top ten take under 0.45%. Material for sequencing was naive CD4+ T cells from PBMCs. The subset: CD45RA+ positively selected. These TCRs come from a man aged 18 to 29 in good health. Some clones in this sample may be carry-over from other donors' samples.

This clone showed up just a few times. The V gene is TRBV7-6, the J gene TRBJ1-1; the match to TRBD1 covers 9 bases. J was trimmed by 3 bases and V by 5 bases; bases with no gene match: 4. The CDR3 has 14 amino acids. In germline, CDR1 is SGHVS, CDR2 FNYEAQ. CDR3 region: CASSPDRGHTEAFF. The CDR3 region has the DNA TGTGCCAGCAGCCCGGACAGGGGACACACTGAAGCTTTCTTT.

The chain links TRBV9 to TRBJ1-4; 7 bases line up with TRBD1. This CDR3 spans 15 amino acids. The V gene end was trimmed by 3 bases and the J gene end by 4 bases; junction bases not matched to a gene: 6. CDR1 and CDR2 (germline): SGDLS, YYNGEE. The CDR3 DNA follows: TGTGCCAGCAGCGAAGGAGGGACAGATAATGAAAAACTGTTTTTT. Translation: CASSEGGTDNEKLFF.

This chain links TRBV7-6 with TRBJ2-1, with 7 bases fitting TRBD2. V gave up 8 bases and J gave up 4 bases; unmatched junction bases: 8. CDR1 and CDR2 from the germline V gene are SGHVS and FNYEAQ. The length of the CDR3 is 14 residues. The CDR3 coding sequence is TGTGCCAGCGGAACGGGACTAATATACAATGAGCAGTTCTTC. The encoded protein is CASGTGLIYNEQFF.

V usage is TRBV5-1 and J usage is TRBJ2-3, with TRBD1 matching 9 bases. The CDR3 length is 16 residues. V was clipped by 4 bases and J by 3 bases; unmatched bases: 9. CDR1 is SGHRS, CDR2 YFSETQ, per germline. The CDR3 sequence is CASSVGGTGTTDTQYF. CDR3 in DNA: TGCGCCAGCAGCGTCGGCGGGACAGGGACAACAGATACGCAGTATTTT.

Written as DNA, the CDR3 is TGTGCCAGCAGCTTGTTGGGACAGGGAAAAGAGACCCAGTACTTC. Translating gives CASSLLGQGKETQYF. The chain has TRBV5-4 and TRBJ2-5; 9 positions agree with TRBD1. Germline loops: CDR1 SGHNT, CDR2 YYREEE (reference sequence). Unmatched junction bases numbered 4, after V lost 1 base and J lost 3 bases. The CDR3 length is 15 residues.

The V call is TRBV11-2, the J call TRBJ2-7; TRBD1 matches at 10 bases. CDR3 length: 14 amino acids. CDR1 is SGHAT and CDR2 is FQNNGV in the germline V gene. Losses at the gene ends were 5 bases for V and 5 bases for J; bases not matched to a gene: 6. CDR3 protein: CASSAGTGDHEQYF. CDR3 DNA: TGTGCCAGCAGCGCCGGGACAGGGGACCACGAGCAGTACTTC.

V and J are TRBV6-5 and TRBJ2-7; perhaps TRBD1 as D (5 bases). The CDR3 contains 15 residues. Germline CDR1 and CDR2: MNHEY and SVGAGI. Trimming took 7 bases from V and 3 from J, leaving 19 bases between them. In DNA form, the CDR3 reads TGTGCCAGCAAATCCACCTTTCAGGGTTACTACGAGCAGTACTTC. The encoded protein is CASKSTFQGYYEQYF.

The chain joins TRBV9 to TRBJ2-5, with no clear D. The length of the CDR3 is 17 residues. Germline lookup yields CDR1 SGDLS and CDR2 YYNGEE. The V and J ends lost 0 bases and 0 bases respectively, with 15 bases between them. CDR3 in amino acids: CASSVGLSRTYQETQYF. For the CDR3, the DNA is TGTGCCAGCAGCGTAGGGCTAAGTAGGACGTACCAAGAGACCCAGTACTTC.

The chain employs TRBV4-1 and TRBJ1-1; tentative D call: TRBD1 (5 bases). The V end lost 2 bases, the J end lost 4 bases, and 17 bases lay between the germline ends. The CDR3 has 16 amino acids. Per the germline V gene, CDR1 is MGHRA and CDR2 is YSYEKL. The CDR3 nucleotides read TGCGCCAGCAGCCAATTATCTCAAAGGGGTTCCACTGAAGCTTTCTTT. This translates into CASSQLSQRGSTEAFF.

The chain carries TRBV4-3 and TRBJ2-7; D possibly matches TRBD1 or TRBD2 (6 bases each). Deletions cut 4 bases from V and 2 bases from J, with 18 bases between. Germline CDR1 is LGHNA and CDR2 is YSLEER. The CDR3 is 16 amino acids. This CDR3 reads CASSRGGIGTAYEQYF. In nucleotides, the CDR3 is TGCGCCAGCAGCCGAGGGGGGATTGGCACCGCCTACGAGCAGTACTTC.

Remarks on this clone: The same CDR3 can be traced to other DNA sequences in this sample. This sequence joins TRBV7-9 and TRBJ1-1; D may be TRBD1 (5 bases). Looked up from germline, CDR1 is SEHNR and CDR2 is FQNEAQ (reference sequence). The CDR3 sequence is 14 residues long. V lost 4 bases and J lost 1, with 10 bases in between. Here the CDR3 reads CASSSQGPNTEAFF. The CDR3 nucleotides are TGTGCCAGCAGCTCTCAGGGACCGAACACTGAAGCTTTCTTT.

The chain employs TRBV29-1 and TRBJ1-2, with a tentative D call TRBD1 (5 bases). The germline V gene encodes CDR1 SQVTM and CDR2 ANQGSEA. V was trimmed by 7 bases and J by 2 bases, leaving 11 bases between them. This CDR3 contains 12 residues. This CDR3 reads CSGAGLNYGYTF. CDR3 nucleotide sequence: TGCAGCGGGGCAGGGTTGAACTATGGCTACACCTTC. The complete variable domain, with remaining parts taken from reference TRBV29-1 and TRBJ1-2, reads SAVISQKPSRDICQRGTSLTIQCQVDSQVTMMFWYRQQPGQSLTLIATANQGSEATYESGFVIDKFPISRPNLTFSTLTVSNMSPEDSSIYLCSGAGLNYGYTFGSGTRLTVV.